Below are 15 T cell receptor beta chains sequenced from a single sample in a study of T cells in tuberculosis. Profiled with immunoSEQ multiplex PCR; TCRdb holds only in-frame clones, not every one. Counted here are 35,000 to 45,000 clones, around 93% occurring once; the ten biggest clones make up about 12%. The source material was PBMCs. Receptors originate from a donor aged 5 to 30 with latent tuberculosis or without tuberculosis infection. Some clones in this sample may be carry-over from other donors' samples.

The chain employs TRBV2 and TRBJ1-1, with D possibly being TRBD1 (5 bases). In germline, CDR1 is SNHLY, CDR2 FYNNEI. The V end was cut by 1 base, the J end by 6 bases, with 15 bases between. This CDR3 has 15 amino acids. CDR3 bases: TGTGCCAGCAGTGAAGGGTACCTCCGGGGGGCTGAAGCTTTCTTT. It encodes CASSEGYLRGAEAFF.

The genes are TRBV2 and TRBJ1-5; possible D gene TRBD1, 5 bases. Germline V gives CDR1 SNHLY, CDR2 FYNNEI. Trimming left V 3 bases short and J 0 bases short, with 12 bases between. The CDR3 is made up of 16 amino acids. For the CDR3, the DNA is TGTGCCAGCAGTGATGGGACTGCGTATAGCAATCAGCCCCAGCATTTT. This gives the protein CASSDGTAYSNQPQHF.

This chain links TRBV11-2 with TRBJ2-7, with TRBD2 identical over 9 bases. Germline V gives CDR1 SGHAT, CDR2 FQNNGV. V lost 5 bases and J lost 4; bases outside the gene matches: 12. The CDR3 is made up of 16 amino acids. The CDR3 loop is CASSPQLLAGRYEQYF. DNA for the CDR3: TGTGCCAGCAGCCCACAGCTACTAGCGGGCAGATACGAGCAGTACTTC.

The J gene is TRBJ1-4, the V gene TRBV30, with TRBD1 as a possible D gene (6 bases). Germline values: CDR1 GTSNPN, CDR2 SVGIG (reference sequence). The CDR3 has 16 amino acids. Trimming removed 4 bases at V and 7 bases at J, with 22 bases between. The chain's CDR3 is CAWTPGRGGAGEKLFF. DNA of the CDR3: TGTGCCTGGACCCCAGGGCGGGGGGGCGCGGGTGAAAAACTGTTTTTT.

The count of this clone is one. The J gene is TRBJ1-2, the V gene TRBV5-1, with D perhaps matching TRBD1 (6 bases). V shed 3 bases and J shed 5 bases, with 11 bases lying between them. Germline lookup yields CDR1 SGHRS and CDR2 YFSETQ. The CDR3 spans 13 residues. The CDR3 DNA reads as TGCGCCAGCAGCTCCGGGACACCATATGGCTACACCTTC. This sequence encodes CASSSGTPYGYTF.

A single count supports this clone. V usage is TRBV5-1 and J usage is TRBJ2-7, with 9 bases that match TRBD1. CDR3 size: 13 residues. Per the germline V gene, CDR1 is SGHRS and CDR2 is YFSETQ. V shed 3 bases and J 4 bases; nucleotides not matched to a gene: 2. Here the CDR3 DNA reads TGCGCCAGCAGCTGGGACAGGGATTACGAGCAGTACGTC. Translated: CASSWDRDYEQYV.

This chain connects TRBV19 to TRBJ2-1, with D possibly matching TRBD1 (6 bases). The length of the CDR3 is 13 residues. Trimming pared 9 bases from V and 4 bases from J, leaving 13 bases between. Germline CDR1 reads LNHDA; CDR2 reads SQIVND (reference sequence). The CDR3 DNA follows: TGTGCCAGCCAGGACAGACTATACAATGAGCAGTTCTTC. Translating gives CASQDRLYNEQFF.

This sequence joins TRBV6-5 and TRBJ1-2, with 9 bases fitting TRBD1. The CDR3 length is 15 residues. V dropped 0 bases and J dropped 1; count of bases not matched to a gene: 0. Germline lookup yields CDR1 MNHEY and CDR2 SVGAGI. The CDR3 loop reads CASSYSTGGNYGYTF. CDR3 in DNA: TGTGCCAGCAGTTACTCGACAGGGGGTAACTATGGCTACACCTTC.

This rearrangement joins TRBV10-2 to TRBJ1-6, with D uncertain. The CDR3 extends over 13 amino acids. Looked up from germline, CDR1 is WSHSY and CDR2 is SAAADI. Trimming cost V 6 bases and J 8 bases, with 11 bases left between them. CDR3 residues: CASSDILDSPLHF. The CDR3 DNA follows: TGCGCCAGCAGCGACATACTCGATTCACCCCTCCACTTT.

V is TRBV2 and J is TRBJ2-3; a weak D match, TRBD1 (6 bases). The CDR3 length is 15 residues. V was cut by 1 base and J by 6 bases, with 14 bases left in between. The germline CDR1 and CDR2 sequences are SNHLY and FYNNEI. The CDR3 region is CASSEVQGHRDTQYF. CDR3 nucleotide sequence: TGTGCCAGCAGTGAAGTCCAGGGACACAGGGATACGCAGTATTTT.

The V and J genes are TRBV5-1 and TRBJ2-2; D unclear. V lost 2 bases, J lost 7 bases, and 15 bases lay in between. The CDR3 spans 15 residues. The V gene's germline CDR1 is SGHRS and CDR2 YFSETQ. CDR3 in DNA: TGCGCCAGCAGCTTTGATACAGCTACCCTCGGGGAGCTGTTTTTT. Translated: CASSFDTATLGELFF.

The chain employs TRBV19 and TRBJ1-2; the match to TRBD1 covers 8 bases. The germline CDR1 and CDR2 sequences are LNHDA and SQIVND (reference sequence). The CDR3 is made up of 15 amino acids. J lost 4 bases, V lost 2 bases, and 6 bases had no gene match. DNA for the CDR3: TGTGCCAGTAGTATATGGGCAGGGGGCTCCTATGGCTACACCTTC. Its translation is CASSIWAGGSYGYTF. The full variable domain, its missing parts supplied by reference TRBV19 and TRBJ1-2, is DGGITQSPKYLFRKEGQNVTLSCEQNLNHDAMYWYRQDPGQGLRLIYYSQIVNDFQKGDIAEGYSVSREKKESFPLTVTSAQKNPTAFYLCASSIWAGGSYGYTFGSGTRLTVV.

The CDR3 protein is CACYQTGTGGTEAFF. The CDR3 DNA is TGTGCCTGTTACCAGACCGGGACAGGGGGGACTGAAGCTTTCTTT. The chain carries TRBV30 and TRBJ1-1, with TRBD1 identical over 11 bases. Unmatched junction bases numbered 11, after V lost 6 bases and J lost 5 bases. The V gene's germline CDR1 is GTSNPN and CDR2 SVGIG (reference sequence). The CDR3 consists of 15 residues.

The chain combines TRBV11-2 with TRBJ2-2; 9 nucleotides agree with TRBD1. This CDR3 is built from 18 residues. Germline-derived CDR1 and CDR2 are SGHAT and FQNNGV. Trimming cost V 2 bases and J 5 bases; bases outside gene matches: 12. The CDR3 sequence is CASSLKRVRTGVTGELFF. CDR3 coding DNA: TGTGCCAGCAGCTTAAAAAGGGTGCGGACAGGGGTTACCGGGGAGCTGTTTTTT.

The J gene is TRBJ1-3, the V gene TRBV5-6; D unresolved. Germline V CDR1 and CDR2: SGHDT, YYEEEE. The CDR3 has 17 amino acids. V shed 0 bases and J shed 1 base, with 14 bases lying between them. The CDR3 DNA follows: TGTGCCAGCAGCTTGGTTGGGAGTTGGGCATCTGGAAACACCATATATTTT. Its translation: CASSLVGSWASGNTIYF.